These T cell receptor beta chains were read from a single sample in a study of identical twins. TCRdb reanalysed the 5' RACE reads using MiXCR and keeps one entry per CDR3 protein. The sample contains 200,000 to 300,000 distinct CDR3 sequences, 7.5% of which appear only once. These data are also associated with another study on yellow fever vaccine responses in identical twins.

The sequenced sample was CD8+ T cells sorted from blood. These receptor sequences come from a woman between 18 and 29 years old in good health. Each CDR3 is given with its conserved first and last residue. A D gene is named only where the DNA matches it firmly. Clone size appears in some rows only: once, few, many, or a class for an expanded clone.

-,14,TRBJ2-2,-,TRBV27,TGTGCCAGCAGTTTTTCCGGTAACACCGGGGAGCTGTTTTTT,CASSFSGNTGELFF
many,13,TRBJ1-1,-,TRBV4-1,TGCGCCAGCAGCCAGGGGAAGAACACTGAAGCTTTCTTT,CASSQGKNTEAFF
many,16,TRBJ2-5,TRBD1,TRBV5-1,TGCGCCAGCAGCTACCGGGACAGGGGCATTTTGGAGACCCAGTACTTC,CASSYRDRGILETQYF
-,16,TRBJ2-1,-,TRBV11-2,TGTGCCAGCAGCTTAGCTTCTCCCTGGCCCTACAATGAGCAGTTCTTC,CASSLASPWPYNEQFF
few,15,TRBJ2-1,TRBD2,TRBV7-3,TGTGCCAGCAGCTTATGGGCTAGCGGGCACAATGAGCAGTTCTTC,CASSLWASGHNEQFF
few,13,TRBJ2-7,-,TRBV2,TGTGCCAGCATGAAGGGGAGCAGGGCCGAGCAGTACTTC,CASMKGSRAEQYF
-,13,TRBJ2-7,-,TRBV19,TGTGCCACCACCATGACAGGCTCCTACGAGCAGTACTTC,CATTMTGSYEQYF
few,15,TRBJ1-3,-,TRBV12-3/TRBV12-4,TGTGCCAGCAGACCCCAAGGGGGTTCTGGAAACACCATATATTTT,CASRPQGGSGNTIYF
-,16,TRBJ2-1,TRBD2,TRBV20-1,TGCAGTGCTAGAGACACTAGCGGCAGCTCCTACAATGAGCAGTTCTTC,CSARDTSGSSYNEQFF
-,14,TRBJ2-1,-,TRBV11-1,TGTGCCAGCAGCTTAGCGGGTAGCGGCACTGAGCAGTTCTTC,CASSLAGSGTEQFF
many,14,TRBJ1-2,-,TRBV3-1,TGTGCCAGCAGCCAAGGTGCGGGGGGCTATGGCTACACCTTC,CASSQGAGGYGYTF
few,17,TRBJ2-7,TRBD2,TRBV2,TGTGCCAGCAGTGAGTCTAGCGGGTTGATGAGCTCCTACGAGCAGTACTTC,CASSESSGLMSSYEQYF
few,14,TRBJ2-1,-,TRBV20-1,TGCAGTGCTAGCTGGGCTAGCAGCTACAATGAGCAGTTCTTC,CSASWASSYNEQFF
-,14,TRBJ2-3,-,TRBV12-3/TRBV12-4,TGTGCCAGCACGAACGGACAGCACACAGATACGCAGTATTTT,CASTNGQHTDTQYF
many,12,TRBJ1-1,-,TRBV6-2/TRBV6-3,TGTGCCAGCAGTTGGGGCTATACTGAAGCTTTCTTT,CASSWGYTEAFF
few,15,TRBJ2-1,-,TRBV7-9,TGTGCCAGCAGCTTAATGGATAACTCCTATAATGAGCAGTTCTTC,CASSLMDNSYNEQFF
many,15,TRBJ1-5,-,TRBV5-1,TGCGCCAGCAGCTTGGACGGGACCCTCAATCAGCCCCAGCATTTT,CASSLDGTLNQPQHF
many,16,TRBJ2-1,-,TRBV5-4,TGTGCCAGCAGCCCGACCTGGGAGAGCTCCTACAATGAGCAGTTCTTC,CASSPTWESSYNEQFF
many,13,TRBJ2-1,-,TRBV5-4,TGTGCCAGCAGCGGCGACTCTTACAATGAGCAGTTCTTC,CASSGDSYNEQFF
few,20,TRBJ2-5,TRBD2,TRBV7-6,TGTGCCAGCAGCTCGTCGCCTAGCGGGAGAACCCCCCCCAAGGAAGAGACCCAGTACTTC,CASSSSPSGRTPPKEETQYF
few,14,TRBJ2-1,-,TRBV7-9,TGTGCCAGCATCATCCGGGCGGAGGGGGGTGAGCAGTTCTTC,CASIIRAEGGEQFF
few,14,TRBJ1-5,TRBD1,TRBV12-3/TRBV12-4,TGTGCCAGCAGTCCGAACAGGGGGCAACAGCCCCAGCATTTT,CASSPNRGQQPQHF